Detailed here is one TCR beta chain. No antigen is known for it. Libraries were prepared by immunoSEQ multiplex PCR; TCRdb keeps only in-frame clonotypes and omits some of them. The table lists roughly 70,000 clones, approximately 84% of them singletons. V dropped 5 bases and J dropped 1 base, with 11 bases sitting between them. Germline lookup yields CDR1 MNHEY and CDR2 SVGAGI. The CDR3 is 14 residues long. This sample is drawn from a study of a mutant IDH1 vaccine in newly diagnosed glioma. Study details: Vaccine administration was initiated 4-6 weeks following radiotherapy alone, or with temozolomide cycles. Treated patients comprised roughly 60% males and around 40% females, mean age roughly 37 years. Whole-study results and caveats: Among all patients, vaccine-induced immune responses occurred in 93.3%.

Time point in this sample: week 23, last vaccination. Each dose delivered 300 ug of mutant IDH1 20-mer peptide subcutaneously with imiquimod. Sample: PBMCs, taken from a glioma patient whose treatment included an IDH1 peptide vaccine. This TCR was recovered from a man aged 18 to 30 with glioma. The rearrangement joins TRBV6-5 to TRBJ1-2; D gene ambiguous. For the CDR3, the DNA is TGTGCCAGCAGTCCCCCCGGATTTAACTATGGCTACACCTTC. Translating gives CASSPPGFNYGYTF.